This record concerns one TCR beta chain sequence. This entry comes from a study of radiotherapy plus CTLA-4 blockade in lung cancer. The repertoire was sequenced with immunoSEQ multiplex PCR; TCRdb's copy has only in-frame clones and lacks some. In the table there are just under 60,000 clones, 75% to 85% of which are singletons. This CDR3 spans 11 amino acids. V lost 5 bases, J lost 0 bases, and 2 bases lay in between. Germline CDR1 SEHNR, CDR2 FQNEAQ (reference sequence). Chemo-refractory metastatic non-small-cell lung cancer patients underwent focal radiation alongside CTLA-4 blockade with ipilimumab.

The source is a human donor with non-small cell lung cancer who had a partial response to radiotherapy plus ipilimumab. The source was peripheral blood, collected from a patient treated with radiotherapy plus ipilimumab. The chain couples TRBV7-9 to TRBJ2-7; D unresolved. CDR3 amino acids: CASSLSYEQYF. The CDR3 bases are TGTGCCAGCAGCCTCTCCTACGAGCAGTACTTC.